This T cell receptor beta chain was sequenced for a study of T cell repertoires in cytomegalovirus infection. About the research overall: Matching HLA type and CMV infection were both indicated by public TCR beta signatures.

Trimming at V came to 2 bases and at J to 0 bases, leaving 9 bases not matched to a gene. The CDR3 is made up of 19 amino acids. CDR1 and CDR2 (germline): KGHDR, SFDVKD. TCRdb re-derived calls from the reads in MiXCR, one entry per CDR3 protein. The sample has fewer than 550,000 distinct CDR3 sequences, approximately 15% seen once. For this clonotype: The antigen is undetermined.

Study-wide points: There were carriers of CMV plus the relevant HLA, and cumulative public TCR beta family frequency identified them.

V and J are TRBV24-1 and TRBJ2-6; 7 nucleotides agree with TRBD1. The sample was CD8+ T cells from PBMCs. The sequence came from a human donor in good health (CMV status not recorded). Some clones in this sample may be carry-over from other donors' samples. The CDR3 spells CATSDSRDSYDSGANVLTF. The CDR3 DNA is TGTGCCACCAGTGATTCCCGGGACAGTTATGACTCTGGGGCCAACGTCCTGACTTTC.